Following are 4 T cell receptor beta chains from one sample sequenced in a study of cytomegalovirus exposure and HLA in healthy donors. The PCR ran on 60 Vbeta and 13 Jbeta primers. The data were produced by immunoSEQ multiplex PCR, yet TCRdb's version contains in-frame clones alone and is incomplete. This table holds 180,000 or so clones, 70% to 85% found once. The sample taken for sequencing was PBMCs. The receptors were sampled from a boy younger than 10 in good health and CMV-seronegative.

About this clone itself: The junction and the germline gene differ at one end; a read error may be behind it. The V and J genes are TRBV5-1 and TRBJ1-1; 9 bases align to TRBD1. Looked up from germline, CDR1 is SGHRS and CDR2 is YFSETQ. The CDR3 runs to 15 residues. For the CDR3, the DNA is TGCGCCAGCGGCTTGGGGGACAGGGTGGGCACTGAAGCTTTCTTT. This translates into CASGLGDRVGTEAFF.

CDR3 residues: CASSFTAGAYEQYF. CDR3 bases: TGTGCCAGCAGTTTTACGGCAGGGGCCTACGAGCAGTACTTC. The chain is built from TRBV27 and TRBJ2-7; weak D call: TRBD1 (6 bases). Germline loops: CDR1 MNHEY, CDR2 SMNVEV (reference sequence). Trimming pared 3 bases from V and 2 bases from J, leaving 11 bases between. The CDR3 totals 14 residues.

This chain joins TRBV9 and TRBJ2-3, with 7 nucleotides matching TRBD1. This CDR3 region has 16 residues. Losses at the gene ends were 2 bases for V and 0 bases for J; bases not matched to a gene: 6. Germline CDR1 and CDR2: SGDLS and YYNGEE. CDR3 coding DNA: TGTGCCAGCAGCGTTGGGACAGATGCTAGCACAGATACGCAGTATTTT. It codes for CASSVGTDASTDTQYF.

This chain uses TRBV7-8 with TRBJ1-2; 8 positions agree with TRBD1. The CDR3 contains 14 residues. Germline V gene lookup returns CDR1 SGHVS and CDR2 FQNEAQ. The trim removed 5 bases at V and 7 bases at J, leaving 9 bases unmatched. The CDR3 sequence: CASSQIQGEGGYTF. The CDR3 region has the DNA TGTGCCAGCAGCCAAATACAGGGGGAGGGTGGCTACACCTTC.